The following is a T cell receptor beta chain sequence with its context. The antigen remains unidentified. Libraries were prepared by immunoSEQ multiplex PCR; TCRdb keeps only in-frame clonotypes and omits some of them. The data show about 80,000 clones, roughly 82% seen once. This sample was included in a study of T cell clones after liver transplantation. Study-wide context: Tolerance: complete withdrawal held at least one year, liver enzymes staying within twice normal. Findings and caveats of the study: Small, mixed patient groups and varying post-transplant times limit these conclusions.

V lost 1 base and J lost 4, with 16 bases in between. The V gene's germline CDR1 is SEHNR and CDR2 FQNEAQ (reference sequence). This CDR3 has 17 residues. This chain joins TRBV7-9 and TRBJ1-4; no clear D gene. Here the sequenced sample was CD4+ T cells from blood, taken 46 months after liver transplant. This clonotype originated in a human patient who received a liver transplant. These T cells may partly come from the graft donor. The CDR3 loop reads CASSLGGWFEDNEKLFF. CDR3 DNA: TGTGCCAGCAGCTTAGGGGGTTGGTTCGAAGATAATGAAAAACTGTTTTTT. Complete variable domain (other parts from reference TRBV7-9 and TRBJ1-4): DTGVSQNPRHKITKRGQNVTFRCDPISEHNRLYWYRQTLGQGPEFLTYFQNEAQLEKSRLLSDRFSAERPKGSFSTLEIQRTEQGDSAMYLCASSLGGWFEDNEKLFFGSGTQLSVL.